This section outlines one T cell receptor beta chain sequence together with its context. The target antigen is unknown. These data originate in a study of T cell responses to AZD1222 COVID-19 vaccine. Using immunoSEQ multiplex PCR, the repertoire was profiled, and TCRdb retains in-frame clones only, with some absent. The table records approximately 140,000 clones, more than 85% of them present only once. Trimming shortened V by 3 bases and J by 1 base, and 6 bases separated the two germline ends. Germline loops: CDR1 LGHNA, CDR2 YSLEER. The CDR3 consists of 14 residues. The study, taken as a whole, reports: CD4 TCRs covered the whole spike, strongest at regions 160-218 and 743-854. Most donors were white British and more were female, and clonal diversity was possibly underestimated. Receipt of two AZD1222 doses was followed by a rise in Spike-specific TCR breadth and depth. Just a handful of AZD1222 recipients tested seropositive at baseline.

The source was peripheral blood, collected on day 0 of AZD1222 vaccination. The chain carries TRBV4-3 and TRBJ2-2; tentative D call: TRBD2 (5 bases). The source of this sequence is an adult in good health. The CDR3 sequence: CASSQGENTGELFF. For the CDR3, the DNA is TGCGCCAGCAGCCAGGGAGAGAACACCGGGGAGCTGTTTTTT.